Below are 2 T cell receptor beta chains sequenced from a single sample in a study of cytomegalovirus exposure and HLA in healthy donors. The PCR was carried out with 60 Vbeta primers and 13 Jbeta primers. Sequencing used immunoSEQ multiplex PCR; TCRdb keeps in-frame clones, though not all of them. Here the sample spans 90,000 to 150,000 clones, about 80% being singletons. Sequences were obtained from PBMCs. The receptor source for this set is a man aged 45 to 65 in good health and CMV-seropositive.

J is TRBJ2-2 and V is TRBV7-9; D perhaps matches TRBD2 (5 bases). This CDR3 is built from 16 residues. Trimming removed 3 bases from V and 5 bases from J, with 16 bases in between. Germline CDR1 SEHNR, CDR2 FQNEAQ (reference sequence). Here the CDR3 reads CASSFVLRSGTGELFF. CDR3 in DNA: TGTGCCAGCAGCTTTGTATTGAGGTCGGGGACCGGGGAGCTGTTTTTT.

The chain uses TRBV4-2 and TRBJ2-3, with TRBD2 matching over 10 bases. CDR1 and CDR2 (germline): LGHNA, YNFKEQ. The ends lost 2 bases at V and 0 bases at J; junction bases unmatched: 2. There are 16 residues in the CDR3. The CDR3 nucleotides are TGTGCCAGCAGCCAATGGACTAGCGGAAGCACAGATACGCAGTATTTT. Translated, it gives CASSQWTSGSTDTQYF.